This record looks at one T cell receptor (beta chain) sequence and its context. This entry is derived from a study of cytomegalovirus exposure and HLA in healthy donors. Though nominally healthy at sampling, donors likely had unrecorded immune exposures. The PCR ran on 60 Vbeta and 13 Jbeta primers. Assay: immunoSEQ multiplex PCR; the TCRdb copy retains only in-frame clones and omits some. The data show 130,000 to 150,000 clones, around 77% seen once. Germline loops: CDR1 SGHRS, CDR2 YFSETQ. This CDR3 is built from 15 residues. The V and J ends lost 0 bases and 6 bases, in that order; junction bases with no gene match: 5.

The chain links TRBV5-1 to TRBJ2-2; 7 bases are shared with TRBD1. The source of this sequence is a woman in her thirties or forties in good health and CMV-seropositive. The sequenced material came from PBMCs. CDR3 sequence: CASSLGDRDAGELFF. The CDR3 bases are TGCGCCAGCAGCTTGGGAGACAGGGACGCCGGGGAGCTGTTTTTT.